This passage covers 5 T cell receptor beta chains from one sample sequenced in a study of cytomegalovirus exposure and HLA in healthy donors (dated 2017 in TCRdb). Libraries came from the immunoSEQ multiplex PCR assay. For the multiplex PCR, a mixture combining 60 forward primers for TCR Vbeta segments and 13 reverse primers for TCR Jbeta segments was used. Entries here come from immuneACCESS through TCRdb and include only in-frame sequences with V and J called. Some clones fail to appear in such tables; in the studies checked, an unresolved V gene covers under half of the shortfall, and the cause of the remainder is unknown. The sample contains about 160,000 clones, 70% to 90% of them found a single time. The ten largest make up around 6.7% of the sample. The sample was PBMCs. These TCRs come from a woman aged 25 to 39 in good health and CMV-seropositive.

This clone occurred a few times. V usage is TRBV30 and J usage is TRBJ2-7; 9 bases are a match to TRBD2. Germline CDR1 GTSNPN, CDR2 SVGIG (reference sequence). V shed 5 bases, J shed 0 bases, and the junction held 5 bases outside the gene matches. This CDR3 has 14 residues. Here the CDR3 reads CAWGWRGGSYEQYF. DNA of the CDR3: TGTGCCTGGGGGTGGCGGGGGGGCTCCTACGAGCAGTACTTC. Using reference TRBV30 and TRBJ2-7 for the parts outside the CDR3, the full variable domain is SQTIHQWPATLVQPVGSPLSLECTVEGTSNPNLYWYRQAAGRGLQLLFYSVGIGQISSEVPQNLSASRPQDRQFILSSKKLLLSDSGFYLCAWGWRGGSYEQYFGPGTRLTVT.

This clone was observed a single time. The CDR3 nucleotides are TGTGCCATCAGTAACAGAACCGGGGAGCTGTTTTTT. It translates to CAISNRTGELFF. The V call is TRBV10-3, the J call TRBJ2-2; no definite D call. The CDR3 is 12 amino acids. The V and J ends lost 5 bases and 5 bases respectively, with 6 bases between them. Germline values: CDR1 ENHRY, CDR2 SYGVKD.

The chain joins TRBV27 to TRBJ2-7; TRBD1 matches 8 bases. The CDR3 spans 16 residues. With 2 bases clipped from V and 0 bases from J, the junction kept 6 bases outside the gene matches. Germline assignment: CDR1 MNHEY and CDR2 SMNVEV (reference sequence). DNA of the CDR3: TGTGCCAGCAGTTTACGGGGACAGGCAAGCTCCTACGAGCAGTACTTC. This encodes CASSLRGQASSYEQYF.

The chain recombines TRBV5-1 with TRBJ2-1; the match to TRBD1 covers 7 bases. The CDR3 totals 15 residues. CDR1 and CDR2 (germline): SGHRS, YFSETQ. The junction had 10 bases not matched to a gene; V was cut back by 6 bases and J by 4 bases. CDR3 region: CASTVLGTEYNEQFF. The DNA for the CDR3 is TGCGCCAGCACCGTGTTGGGGACAGAGTACAATGAGCAGTTCTTC.

The chain combines TRBV27 with TRBJ1-1, with D unresolved. The CDR3 covers 13 residues. The germline CDR1 and CDR2 sequences are MNHEY and SMNVEV (reference sequence). V shed 2 bases and J shed 4 bases, with 8 bases lying between them. As DNA, the CDR3 is TGTGCCAGCAGTTTACAGAGAGGCACTGAAGCTTTCTTT. As protein: CASSLQRGTEAFF.